This passage covers 16 T cell receptor beta chains from one sample sequenced in a study of cytomegalovirus exposure and HLA in healthy donors. Both 60 Vbeta primers and 13 Jbeta primers went into the PCR. Only in-frame clones appear in the TCRdb table, and some are missing; sequencing was by immunoSEQ multiplex PCR. The sample lists about 160,000 clones; less than 90% were seen once. Sequencing used PBMCs. These TCRs come from a man between 50 and 59 years old in good health and CMV-seropositive.

V is TRBV19 and J is TRBJ1-1, with D uncertain. Germline V gene sequence: CDR1 LNHDA, CDR2 SQIVND (reference sequence). The CDR3 has 13 amino acids. With 2 bases removed from V and 1 base from J, the gap between germline ends came to 5 bases. This CDR3 reads CASSILKNTEAFF. The CDR3 nucleotides are TGTGCCAGTAGTATACTAAAGAACACTGAAGCTTTCTTT.

The chain has TRBV5-4 and TRBJ2-7; 7 nucleotides line up with TRBD2. The CDR3 has 15 residues. V gave up 4 bases and J gave up 4 bases; unmatched junction bases: 11. Germline CDR1 SGHNT, CDR2 YYREEE (reference sequence). DNA for the CDR3: TGTGCCAGCAGCCTCGGGACTAACGGTCCGTACGAGCAGTACTTC. Amino acid sequence: CASSLGTNGPYEQYF.

This chain uses TRBV7-6 with TRBJ2-7; 8 bases are a match to TRBD2. V lost 5 bases to trimming and J lost 3 bases; unmatched junction nucleotides: 9. The germline CDR1 and CDR2 sequences are SGHVS and FNYEAQ. CDR3 length: 15 amino acids. CDR3 sequence reads: CASSIGGEGYYEQYF. The CDR3, as DNA: TGTGCCAGCAGCATCGGGGGGGAGGGATACTACGAGCAGTACTTC.

The chain has TRBV9 and TRBJ2-5, with TRBD1 matching 8 bases. Trimming cost V 4 bases and J 2 bases; bases outside gene matches: 10. The CDR3 consists of 16 residues. Germline CDR1 and CDR2: SGDLS and YYNGEE. The CDR3 DNA reads TGTGCCAGCAGCTCTAGACAGGGGTCGCGTCAAGAGACCCAGTACTTC. Protein sequence: CASSSRQGSRQETQYF.

The chain has TRBV5-1 and TRBJ1-2; the match to TRBD1 covers 7 bases. The CDR3 is 13 residues long. Germline CDR1 SGHRS, CDR2 YFSETQ. V lost 4 bases and J lost 3; bases outside the gene matches: 3. CDR3 sequence reads: CASSPTGYYGYTF. In DNA form, the CDR3 reads TGCGCCAGCAGCCCGACAGGGTACTATGGCTACACCTTC.

Remarks on this clone: The same CDR3 can be traced to other DNA sequences in this sample. The CDR3 protein is CASSLTGQGSYGYTF. The CDR3 DNA is TGTGCCAGCAGCTTAACAGGACAGGGATCCTATGGCTACACCTTC. The chain couples TRBV7-3 to TRBJ1-2, with TRBD1 matching 8 bases. The V gene end was trimmed by 0 bases and the J gene end by 4 bases; junction bases not matched to a gene: 4. Germline lookup yields CDR1 SGHTA and CDR2 FQGTGA. The CDR3 is 15 amino acids.

V is TRBV5-5 and J is TRBJ2-3, with D possibly matching TRBD1 (5 bases). The germline CDR1 and CDR2 sequences are SGHKS and YYEKEE (reference sequence). With 4 bases removed from V and 4 bases from J, the gap between germline ends came to 13 bases. The CDR3 sequence is 14 residues long. The CDR3, as DNA: TGTGCCAGCAGCGATAGACAGACAGCAGATACGCAGTATTTT. As protein: CASSDRQTADTQYF.

This chain uses TRBV28 with TRBJ2-3; 7 nucleotides match TRBD2. This CDR3 is 14 amino acids long. Trimming cost V 7 bases and J 0 bases; bases outside gene matches: 4. Germline V lookup: CDR1 MDHEN, CDR2 SYDVKM. The CDR3 is CASTWGLSTDTQYF. DNA for the CDR3: TGTGCCAGCACCTGGGGACTAAGCACAGATACGCAGTATTTT.

V is TRBV28 and J is TRBJ2-7; 7 bases are a match to TRBD2. The CDR3 is 16 amino acids. V shed 5 bases, J shed 5 bases, and the junction held 15 bases outside the gene matches. Germline CDR1 reads MDHEN; CDR2 reads SYDVKM. The CDR3: CASSLPTTAGLNEQYF. The CDR3 DNA reads as TGTGCCAGCAGTCTCCCAACGACAGCGGGATTGAACGAGCAGTACTTC.

The chain couples TRBV18 to TRBJ1-2; no firm D call. Germline V gives CDR1 KGHSH, CDR2 LQKENI. Trimming stripped 6 bases from V and 4 bases from J, with 12 bases between. The CDR3 covers 13 residues. DNA of the CDR3: TGTGCCAGCTCTCCCGGACTCACCTATGGCTACACCTTC. It encodes CASSPGLTYGYTF.

This clone was detected only once. The V call is TRBV9, the J call TRBJ2-2, with 9 nucleotides matching TRBD2. Germline V gives CDR1 SGDLS, CDR2 YYNGEE. CDR3 length: 17 residues. V dropped 3 bases and J dropped 1; count of bases not matched to a gene: 7. The DNA of the CDR3 is TGTGCCAGCAGCGCCCCTTATAGCGGGAGGAACACCGGGGAGCTGTTTTTT. Its protein product is CASSAPYSGRNTGELFF. The complete variable domain, with remaining parts taken from reference TRBV9 and TRBJ2-2, reads DSGVTQTPKHLITATGQRVTLRCSPRSGDLSVYWYQQSLDQGLQFLIQYYNGEERAKGNILERFSAQQFPDLHSELNLSSLELGDSALYFCASSAPYSGRNTGELFFGEGSRLTVL.

This chain connects TRBV6-1 to TRBJ1-5; perhaps TRBD1 as D (6 bases). CDR1 MNHNS and CDR2 SASEGT come from the germline V gene. Trimming removed 6 bases at V and 1 base at J, with 13 bases between. The CDR3 extends over 15 amino acids. The CDR3 nucleotides read TGTGCCAGCAGAGAGGCCAGGGGAAGCAATCAGCCCCAGCATTTT. It encodes CASREARGSNQPQHF.

This clone showed up just once. The rearrangement links TRBV9 to TRBJ2-2, with TRBD2 matching over 13 bases. The CDR3 has 16 amino acids. The J segment lost 5 bases and the V segment lost 2 bases, leaving 3 bases of the junction unmatched. The V gene's germline CDR1 is SGDLS and CDR2 YYNGEE. CDR3 DNA sequence: TGTGCCAGCAGCGTTTCGGGACTAGCGGGGACCGGGGAGCTGTTTTTT. Translated, it gives CASSVSGLAGTGELFF.

The gene calls are TRBV2 and TRBJ1-2; TRBD1 matches at 7 bases. V lost 6 bases to trimming and J lost 6 bases; unmatched junction nucleotides: 4. This CDR3 comprises 12 residues. Germline-derived CDR1 and CDR2 are SNHLY and FYNNEI. CDR3 sequence (DNA): TGTGCCAGCAGGGAGACAGGGAATGGCTACACCTTC. Amino acids: CASRETGNGYTF. Drawing the rest from reference TRBV2 and TRBJ1-2, the complete variable domain is EPEVTQTPSHQVTQMGQEVILRCVPISNHLYFYWYRQILGQKVEFLVSFYNNEISEKSEIFDDQFSVERPDGSNFTLKIRSTKLEDSAMYFCASRETGNGYTFGSGTRLTVV.

The DNA for the CDR3 is TGTGCCAGCAGTCCCAGGGGGTTGTATGAAAAACTGTTTTTT. Protein: CASSPRGLYEKLFF. The chain recombines TRBV6-5 with TRBJ1-4; TRBD1 aligns across 7 bases. CDR3 length: 14 residues. Germline V CDR1 and CDR2: MNHEY, SVGAGI. V lost 5 bases to trimming and J lost 6 bases; unmatched junction nucleotides: 6.

About this clone itself: The sample contains more than one DNA sequence encoding this CDR3. V and J are TRBV20-1 and TRBJ1-1; no reliable D call. The CDR3 extends over 11 amino acids. The germline CDR1 and CDR2 sequences are DFQATT and SNEGSKA (reference sequence). V was clipped by 5 bases and J by 0 bases, with 4 bases between them. CDR3 nucleotides: TGCAGTGCTCCTTTGAACACTGAAGCTTTCTTT. Translated: CSAPLNTEAFF.